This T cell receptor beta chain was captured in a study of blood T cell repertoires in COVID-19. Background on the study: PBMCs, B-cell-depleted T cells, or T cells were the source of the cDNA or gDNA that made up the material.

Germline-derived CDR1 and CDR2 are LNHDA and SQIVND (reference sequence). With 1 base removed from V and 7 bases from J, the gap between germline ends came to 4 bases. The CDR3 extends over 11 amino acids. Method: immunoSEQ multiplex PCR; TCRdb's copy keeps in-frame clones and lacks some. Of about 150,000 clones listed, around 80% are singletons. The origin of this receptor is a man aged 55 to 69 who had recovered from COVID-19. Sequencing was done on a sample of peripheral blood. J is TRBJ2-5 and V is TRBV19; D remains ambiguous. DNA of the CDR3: TGTGCCAGTAGTATAGCAGGGACCCAGTACTTC. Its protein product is CASSIAGTQYF.